This TCR beta chain was sequenced in a study of blood T cell repertoires in COVID-19. CDR3 length equals 13 residues. CDR1 MNHEY and CDR2 SVGAGI come from the germline V gene. V gave up 7 bases and J gave up 7 bases; unmatched junction bases: 8. Libraries were prepared by immunoSEQ multiplex PCR; TCRdb keeps only in-frame clonotypes and omits some of them. The table lists some 200,000 clones, around four fifths of them singletons. This receptor was obtained from a woman aged 55-69 years who had recovered from COVID-19. The specimen was peripheral blood. The rearrangement joins TRBV6-5 to TRBJ1-2; TRBD1 matches at 8 bases. Written as DNA, the CDR3 is TGTGCCAGCAATAGGGGGACAGGCTTTGGCTACACCTTC. Translated, it gives CASNRGTGFGYTF.